This T cell receptor beta chain was sequenced for a study of human T cells and chemical hapten exposure. V was cut by 5 bases and J by 5 bases, with 5 bases left in between. This CDR3 comprises 11 residues. This clonotype was observed at least ten times. Library construction involved attaching unique molecular identifiers to individual cDNA molecules, which allowed quantitative, reproducible TCR counting. As handled by the study authors: Counting gave a median of around 96,000 TCRs per sample, with values ranging from about 23,224 to 690,600. A single record per CDR3 protein comes from TCRdb applying MiXCR to the reads. TCRdb's processing, not the study's, gives the V and J calls here. The sample shows 95,000 to 150,000 distinct CDR3 sequences, over 6.5% of them seen only once. From whole blood left unfractionated, total RNA was extracted.

The sample taken for sequencing was whole blood. V usage is TRBV12-3 or TRBV12-4 and J usage is TRBJ2-3; D unclear. This TCR came from a human donor in good health. Some clones in this sample may be carry-over from other donors' samples. CDR3 DNA: TGTGCCAGCAGTAGAATAGATACGCAGTATTTT. It codes for CASSRIDTQYF.